This TCR beta chain was sequenced in a study of T cell changes during pregnancy in multiple sclerosis. Clones were read by immunoSEQ multiplex PCR, and TCRdb kept only the in-frame ones, dropping some. The table records 65,000 to 75,000 clones, about nine tenths of them present only once. The sequence came from a female donor in good health, enrolled as a control in a pregnancy study. This specimen consisted of peripheral blood, obtained after pregnancy.

CDR3 region: CATYRLGPIGGYTF. CDR3 nucleotides: TGTGCCACCTACCGTCTCGGCCCGATCGGGGGCTACACCTTC. V gene TRBV27 combines with J gene TRBJ1-2; D not certain. V lost 10 bases to trimming and J lost 8 bases, with 23 bases between them. The CDR3 runs 14 residues. Germline V lookup: CDR1 MNHEY, CDR2 SMNVEV (reference sequence).